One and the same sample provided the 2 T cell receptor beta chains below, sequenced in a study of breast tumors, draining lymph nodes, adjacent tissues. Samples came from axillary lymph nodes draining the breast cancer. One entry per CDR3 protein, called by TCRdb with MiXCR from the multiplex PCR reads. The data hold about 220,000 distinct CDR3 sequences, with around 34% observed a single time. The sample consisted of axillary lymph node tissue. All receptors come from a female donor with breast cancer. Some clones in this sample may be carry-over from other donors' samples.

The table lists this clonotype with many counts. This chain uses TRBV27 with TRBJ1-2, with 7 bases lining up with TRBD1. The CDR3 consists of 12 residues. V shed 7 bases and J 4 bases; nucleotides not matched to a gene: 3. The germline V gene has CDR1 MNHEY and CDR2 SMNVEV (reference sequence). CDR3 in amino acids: CASKGAVYGYTF. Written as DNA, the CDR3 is TGTGCCAGCAAGGGGGCTGTCTATGGCTACACCTTC.

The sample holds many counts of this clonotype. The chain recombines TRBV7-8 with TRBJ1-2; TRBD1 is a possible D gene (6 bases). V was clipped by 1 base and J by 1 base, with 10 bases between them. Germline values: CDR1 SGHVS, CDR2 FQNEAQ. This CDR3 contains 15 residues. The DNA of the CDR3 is TGTGCCAGCAGCTTAGTAGGGGGAAGTAACTATGGCTACACCTTC. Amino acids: CASSLVGGSNYGYTF.